Listed here are 11 T cell receptor beta chains from one sample, sequenced in a study of CD8+ T cells in alopecia areata. RNA extraction and reverse transcription yielded cDNA as sequencing template. The repertoire was sequenced with immunoSEQ multiplex PCR; TCRdb's copy has only in-frame clones and lacks some. The sample yields about 300,000 clones, without any singletons. The authors sorted pooled cutaneous lymph node cells using CD4, CD8alpha, NKG2D, NKG2ACE and other markers. What was sequenced was CD4+ T cells sorted from a lymph node. Every receptor here comes from a C3H/HeJ mouse with alopecia areata. MHC haplotype of the strain: H2-k.

This clone was observed a few times. Mouse germline and gene names are used. With the read ending 4 residues before the CDR3 end, the germline J gene is used to fill in that end. This chain joins TRBV31 and TRBJ2-3; TRBD2 agrees at 8 bases. The V gene's germline CDR1 is GKSSPN and CDR2 SITVG. The trim removed 0 bases at V and 4 bases at J, leaving 3 bases unmatched. The CDR3 loop spans 14 amino acids. Incomplete CDR3 DNA: TGTGCCTGGAGTCTAAGGGGGGGCCCAGAA. It yields the protein CAWSLRGGPE. The full CDR3 sequence reads CAWSLRGGPETLYF.

This clone has only a few counts. The genes are named according to mouse. The CDR3 end falls 4 residues outside the read, so it is completed with the germline J gene. J is TRBJ2-1 and V is TRBV13-2; the match to TRBD2 covers 11 bases. J was trimmed by 0 bases and V by 3 bases; bases with no gene match: 2. The germline V gene encodes CDR1 NNHNN and CDR2 SYGAGS (reference sequence). This CDR3 region has 16 residues. CDR3 bases read: TGTGCCAGCGGTGGGACTGGGGGGTATAACTATGCT. Its translation is CASGGTGGYNYA. The full CDR3 protein is CASGGTGGYNYAEQFF.

This clone was seen a few times. Gene names follow the mouse nomenclature. Coverage ceases 4 residues before the CDR3 finishes, and the germline J gene fills in the end. Other nucleotide sequences in the sample specify the same CDR3. The chain links TRBV13-2 to TRBJ2-1; 10 nucleotides agree with TRBD2. V lost 3 bases, J lost 4 bases, and 1 base stayed unmatched. The germline gives CDR1 NNHNN, CDR2 SYGAGS (reference sequence). This CDR3 is built from 14 residues. The CDR3: CASGGTGGYAEQFF. The sequenced part of the CDR3 DNA is TGTGCCAGCGGTGGGACTGGGGGTTATGCT.

This clone showed up just a few times. The genes are named according to mouse. The read terminates 4 residues ahead of where the CDR3 ends, so the germline J gene completes it. V and J are TRBV19 and TRBJ1-2; TRBD1 might be the D (5 bases). This CDR3 spans 12 amino acids. Germline loops: CDR1 FNHDT, CDR2 SITEND (reference sequence). CDR3 DNA (partial): TGTGCCAGCAGTATTAGGGGTTTC. This gives the protein CASSIRGF. The whole CDR3 protein is CASSIRGFDYTF.

Worth noting for this clone: Mouse names are used for the genes. The read stops 4 residues short of the end of the CDR3; the missing end is completed from the germline J gene. The chain joins TRBV13-1 to TRBJ2-2; TRBD1 agrees at 7 bases. The CDR3 loop spans 14 amino acids. V shed 6 bases, J shed 1 base, and the junction held 3 bases outside the gene matches. Germline V gene data show CDR1 as NSHNY and CDR2 as SYGAGN. The sequenced part of the CDR3 DNA is TGTGCCAGCATCCGGGACAGAAACACCGGG. It is translated as CASIRDRNTG. The full CDR3 protein reads CASIRDRNTGQLYF.

This clone was counted between two and nine times. Mouse gene names and germline throughout. The read finishes 4 residues shy of the CDR3 end, and the germline J gene is used to complete it. The V gene is TRBV13-1, the J gene TRBJ2-1; maybe TRBD2 (6 bases). Germline CDR1 NSHNY, CDR2 SYGAGN. The germline V and J ends were trimmed by 0 bases and 1 base, with 11 bases remaining between them. The CDR3 contains 16 residues. CDR3 sequence: CASSDDRTGNYAEQFF. The CDR3 bases that were read are TGTGCCAGCAGTGATGATCGTACTGGGAACTATGCT.

This clone was counted a few times. Germline and genes: mouse. The CDR3 extends 4 residues past the end of the read, so its final part is completed from the germline J gene. Other DNA sequences in this sample translate to the same CDR3. The chain has TRBV17 and TRBJ2-2; TRBD2 matches at 7 bases. Germline V gives CDR1 MNHDT, CDR2 YYDKIL. V was clipped by 2 bases and J by 1 base; unmatched bases: 1. CDR3 length equals 15 residues. The covered CDR3 bases are TGTGCTAGCAGTAGACTGGGGGTAAACACCGGG. This gives the protein CASSRLGVNTG. The whole CDR3 is CASSRLGVNTGQLYF.

This clone came up many times. Gene names denote mouse genes. The missing CDR3 end, 4 residues past where the read stops, is filled in from the germline J gene. The identical CDR3 is also encoded by other nucleotide sequences in the sample. The V call is TRBV19, the J call TRBJ2-7; D might be TRBD1 (5 bases). The CDR3 extends over 11 amino acids. CDR1 FNHDT and CDR2 SITEND come from the germline V gene (reference sequence). V gave up 5 bases and J gave up 3 bases, with 6 bases separating them. The covered CDR3 bases are TGTGCCAGCAGGGACAACTAT. It yields the protein CASRDNY. The whole CDR3 is CASRDNYEQYF.

This clone has only a few counts. Gene names are mouse gene names. Other DNA sequences in the same sample also yield this CDR3. The sequenced CDR3 bases are TGTGCCAGCGGTGATGGAGGACAGCGAGAC. Amino acid sequence: CASGDGGQRD. The whole CDR3 protein is CASGDGGQRDTQYF. The chain combines TRBV13-2 with TRBJ2-5, with D perhaps TRBD1 (6 bases). The read ends 4 residues shy of where the CDR3 ends; the end is completed using the germline J gene. Per the germline V gene, CDR1 is NNHNN and CDR2 is SYGAGS (reference sequence). This CDR3 contains 14 residues.

About this clone itself: Mouse gene names apply. The CDR3 end lies 4 residues beyond the end of the read and is filled in from the germline J gene. Distinct nucleotide sequences in the sample also encode this CDR3. The rearrangement uses TRBV17 and TRBJ2-3; TRBD2 matches at 11 bases. The trim removed 5 bases at V and 0 bases at J, leaving 1 base unmatched. This CDR3 has 15 residues. Germline V gives CDR1 MNHDT, CDR2 YYDKIL. The CDR3 loop reads CASSRTGGSAETLYF. The part of the CDR3 DNA that was read is TGTGCTAGCAGTCGGACTGGGGGGAGTGCAGAA. The full variable domain, with the rest looked up from reference TRBV17 and TRBJ2-3, is DTTVKQNPRYKLARVGKPVNLICSQTMNHDTMYWYQKKPNQAPKLLLFYYDKILNREADTFEKFQSSRPNNSFCSLYIGSAGLEYSAMYLCASSRTGGSAETLYFGSGTRLTVL.

As concerns this clone: Gene and germline names: mouse. The CDR3 extends 4 residues past the end of the read, so its final part is completed from the germline J gene. This chain connects TRBV13-3 to TRBJ2-7; the match to TRBD1 covers 7 bases. V shed 2 bases, J shed 2 bases, and the junction held 4 bases outside the gene matches. Germline CDR1 NNHDY, CDR2 SYVADS. The CDR3 has 14 amino acids. The CDR3 bases that were read are TGTGCCAGCAGTGAGCCAGGGGGACCCTAT. Translation gives CASSEPGGPY. The full-length CDR3 reads as CASSEPGGPYEQYF.